This T cell receptor beta chain came from a study of shared clonotypes between healthy human individuals. The germline V gene encodes CDR1 MGHRA and CDR2 YSYEKL. This CDR3 region has 15 residues. Between the trimmed V and J ends, which lost 1 base and 2 bases, there was a span of 12 bases. How the authors handled the data: ImmunoSEQ supplied junction-only sequences lacking quality scores, so filtering was different. This table comes from immunoSEQ multiplex PCR, and its TCRdb copy is limited to in-frame clones, with some not included. V, J and clone size reflect that table, while D and trimming were determined from the DNA. The sample contains 520,000 or so clones, 79% of which appear only once.

This rearrangement joins TRBV4-1 to TRBJ2-7; D call uncertain. The source material was PBMCs. The receptor comes from a woman between 35 and 50 years old in good health. Some clones in this sample may be carry-over from other donors' samples. Here the CDR3 reads CASSQVPQETYEQYF. CDR3 nucleotide sequence: TGCGCCAGCAGCCAAGTGCCCCAGGAGACCTACGAGCAGTACTTC.